The entry below describes one T cell receptor beta chain. No antigen is known for it. No clone much larger than this one lies a single base away; base qualities are absent. To sequence the TCRbeta CDR3 region, genomic DNA was isolated from the sorted cells. The immunoSEQ Assay was used for sequencing of TCRbeta CDR3 regions. This immuneACCESS table, as held by TCRdb, lists in-frame sequences with V and J called but not all clones. Of the missing ones, under half trace to an unresolved V gene in checked studies; the others have no known cause. For this sample the table gives over 45,000 clones, of which 83% were detected only once. Clones ranked in the top ten supply 1% to 1.5% of the sample. The trial excluded patients who had a history of autoimmune disease or who were on systemic immunosuppression. Peripheral blood for TCR sequencing was collected from all dose cohorts at baseline, on cycle 4 day 1, and on cycle 7 day 1. The samples were drawn from a first-in-human, open-label, multicenter phase I dose-escalation trial of ivuxolimab. Adults with locally advanced or metastatic head and neck squamous cell, hepatocellular, melanoma or renal cell carcinoma were enrolled in the trial. Before TCR sequencing, CD4+ T cells and CD8+ T cells from peripheral blood were sorted into separate populations.

The data belong to a study of OX40 agonist ivuxolimab in advanced cancers. With regard to the full study: Ivuxolimab was a fully human IgG2 agonistic monoclonal antibody targeting the costimulatory receptor OX40 (CD134). Intravenous ivuxolimab was administered to patients every 2 weeks at six dose levels: 0.01, 0.1, 0.3, 1.5, 3 and 10 mg/kg. Of the 50 to 55 patients in dose escalation, around 20 had hepatocellular carcinoma, around 15 had melanoma, 9 had renal cell carcinoma and 9 had head and neck cancer. The dose-escalation cohort was 82.7% male with a mean age of around 62 years, ranging from 23 to 79. Patients were allowed to have had prior anti-PD-1, anti-PD-L1 or anti-CTLA-4 therapy, and around 43% of the dose-escalation patients had been treated with checkpoint inhibitors. Partial responses occurred in three dose-escalation patients: two with cutaneous melanoma and one with hepatocellular carcinoma. The point of sequencing TCRbeta in the periphery was to test whether ivuxolimab changed TCR sequence diversity and drove clonal T-cell expansion. The paper covers the monotherapy dose-escalation part of the phase I ivuxolimab trial, which included N ≈ 50 patients. Results and caveats for the whole study, not just this receptor: At doses from 0.1 to 3.0 mg/kg, clonal expansion was seen in both CD4+ and CD8+ blood T cells between baseline and week 6. Partial responders in the 0.1-3.0 mg/kg groups had among the lowest normalized peripheral clonal expansion, especially among CD8+ T cells. Low levels of normalized T-cell clonal expansion were also seen in some nonresponding patients. The antigen specificity of the peripheral T cells that underwent clonal expansion was not determined. After ivuxolimab, expanded clones were on average more numerous among CD8+ T cells than among CD4+ T cells.

There are 13 amino acids in the CDR3, from cysteine to phenylalanine inclusive. Only the CDR3 region is kept as DNA, spanning 39 bases read in frame from base 1. V is reduced by 3 bases and J by 5 bases, leaving a spacing of 10 bases between them. CDR1 and CDR2, looked up from the germline V gene (reference sequence), are WNHNN and SYGVQD. The sequence is built from TRBV10-1 and TRBJ2-5; TRBD1 might be the D gene, on 5 matching bases. The clonotype was recovered from an adult with an advanced solid tumor such as melanoma, head and neck, liver or kidney cancer. Sequenced here: CD4+ or CD8+ T cells sorted from blood, sampled in a trial of the OX40 agonist ivuxolimab. Here is the DNA: TGCGCCAGCAGTGATCAACCAGGGGAGACCCAGTACTTC. This sequence encodes CASSDQPGETQYF.